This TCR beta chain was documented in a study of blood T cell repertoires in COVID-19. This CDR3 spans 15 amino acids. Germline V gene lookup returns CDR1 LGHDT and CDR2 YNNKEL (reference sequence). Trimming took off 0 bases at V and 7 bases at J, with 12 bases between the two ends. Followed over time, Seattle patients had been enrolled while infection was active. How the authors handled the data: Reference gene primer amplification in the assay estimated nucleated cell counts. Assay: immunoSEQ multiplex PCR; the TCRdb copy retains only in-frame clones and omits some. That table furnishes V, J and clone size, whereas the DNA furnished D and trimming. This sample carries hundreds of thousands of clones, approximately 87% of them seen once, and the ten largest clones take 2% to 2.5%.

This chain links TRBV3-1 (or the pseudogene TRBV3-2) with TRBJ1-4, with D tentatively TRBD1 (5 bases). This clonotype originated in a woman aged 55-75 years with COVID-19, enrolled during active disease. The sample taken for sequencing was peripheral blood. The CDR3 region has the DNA TGTGCCAGCAGCCAAGAGGATGGGAGGGGTGAAAAACTGTTTTTT. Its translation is CASSQEDGRGEKLFF.